The 18 T cell receptor beta chains reported below all come from one sample, sequenced in a study of T cell responses to AZD1222 COVID-19 vaccine. TCRdb's copy holds only in-frame clones and misses some; the assay was immunoSEQ multiplex PCR. This sample yields 150,000 to 180,000 clones, of which roughly nine tenths are seen a single time; roughly 5% belongs to the top ten. Sequencing used peripheral blood, obtained on day 0 of MenACWY control vaccination. These TCRs come from an adult in good health.

The chain is built from TRBV7-8 and TRBJ1-4; 11 bases fit TRBD1. From germline, CDR1 is SGHVS and CDR2 FQNEAQ. V gave up 5 bases and J gave up 7 bases; unmatched junction bases: 6. This CDR3 is 15 amino acids long. The CDR3 nucleotides read TGTGCCAGCAGCGTCCGGGACAGGGGGAGTGAAAAACTGTTTTTT. Encoded protein: CASSVRDRGSEKLFF.

This chain links TRBV19 with TRBJ1-1; the D gene is possibly TRBD1 (5 bases). The length of the CDR3 is 17 residues. Germline lookup yields CDR1 LNHDA and CDR2 SQIVND (reference sequence). V was clipped by 1 base and J by 5 bases, with 20 bases between them. CDR3 loop: CASSIGSWGRVGTEAFF. Here the CDR3 DNA reads TGTGCCAGTAGTATAGGGAGTTGGGGCAGGGTCGGTACTGAAGCTTTCTTT.

This clone was seen once. The chain carries TRBV3-1 (or the pseudogene TRBV3-2) and TRBJ1-1; D might be TRBD1 (5 bases). The CDR3 spans 12 residues. Germline V gene data show CDR1 as LGHDT and CDR2 as YNNKEL (reference sequence). V lost 6 bases to trimming and J lost 5 bases, with 10 bases between them. CDR3 sequence (DNA): TGTGCCAGCAGTGGGGGAGGTACTGAAGCTTTCTTT. Translating it yields CASSGGGTEAFF.

The chain carries TRBV6-2 or TRBV6-3 and TRBJ2-2; the D is unclear. The germline gives CDR1 MNHEY, CDR2 SVGEGT. V was pared by 5 bases and J by 5 bases, with 6 bases between. The CDR3 length is 12 residues. CDR3 loop: CASSLHTGELFF. For the CDR3, the DNA is TGTGCCAGCAGTCTCCATACCGGGGAGCTGTTTTTT.

The CDR3 loop reads CASWGASGRARGWTQYF. The CDR3 region has the DNA TGTGCCAGCTGGGGGGCTAGCGGGAGGGCTCGGGGTTGGACCCAGTACTTC. The gene calls are TRBV27 and TRBJ2-5; 12 bases line up with TRBD2. CDR1 and CDR2 (germline): MNHEY, SMNVEV (reference sequence). The CDR3 covers 17 residues. Unmatched junction bases numbered 17, after V lost 8 bases and J lost 7 bases.

The chain has TRBV3-1 (or the pseudogene TRBV3-2) and TRBJ2-2; D is tentatively TRBD1 or TRBD2 (5 bases each). In germline, CDR1 is LGHDT, CDR2 YNNKEL (reference sequence). V was cut by 0 bases and J by 5 bases, with 16 bases left in between. The CDR3 runs to 17 residues. This CDR3 is CASSQEGLGPLTGELFF. The CDR3 DNA sequence: TGTGCCAGCAGCCAAGAAGGATTGGGACCTCTAACCGGGGAGCTGTTTTTT.

V gene TRBV30 combines with J gene TRBJ1-6; weak D call: TRBD1 (6 bases). Germline V gene sequence: CDR1 GTSNPN, CDR2 SVGIG (reference sequence). The CDR3 is 16 residues long. V was trimmed by 1 base and J by 0 bases, leaving 10 bases between them. In DNA, the CDR3 is TGTGCCTGGAGTGGTACAGGGAGCTCCTATAATTCACCCCTCCACTTT. Its translation is CAWSGTGSSYNSPLHF.

This clone was seen a single time. At one boundary the junction diverges from the germline segment, which might be a read error. J is TRBJ1-2 and V is TRBV5-6, with TRBD1 identical over 8 bases. Germline assignment: CDR1 SGHDT and CDR2 YYEEEE. This CDR3 region has 10 residues. The DNA for the CDR3 is TGTGCCAGCAGCGGGGACAGGACGGCCTTC. Protein sequence: CASSGDRTAF.

The chain employs TRBV27 and TRBJ1-5; the D gene is possibly TRBD1 (6 bases). CDR1 is MNHEY, CDR2 SMNVEV, per germline (reference sequence). Trimming stripped 0 bases from V and 1 base from J, with 10 bases between. The CDR3 totals 16 residues. The CDR3 coding sequence is TGTGCCAGCAGTTTATCGCAGGGGAGGAGCAATCAGCCCCAGCATTTT. Amino acids: CASSLSQGRSNQPQHF.

The chain carries TRBV7-2 and TRBJ1-3; 7 nucleotides agree with TRBD1. Germline CDR1 and CDR2: SGHTA and FQGNSA. The J segment lost 4 bases and the V segment lost 1 base, leaving 4 bases of the junction unmatched. There are 15 residues in the CDR3. CDR3 sequence reads: CASSLEGGVGNTIYF. CDR3 bases: TGTGCCAGCAGCTTAGAAGGGGGCGTCGGAAACACCATATATTTT.

The J gene is TRBJ2-1, the V gene TRBV6-5; D remains unclear. The CDR3 runs 12 residues. V was trimmed by 6 bases and J by 8 bases, leaving 11 bases between them. Germline assignment: CDR1 MNHEY and CDR2 SVGAGI. The CDR3 here is CASRSWVHEQFF. As DNA, the CDR3 is TGTGCCAGCAGGTCCTGGGTCCATGAGCAGTTCTTC.

This sequence joins TRBV9 and TRBJ2-3, with D possibly TRBD2 on 5 matching bases. The CDR3 totals 15 residues. V dropped 6 bases and J dropped 4 bases, with 18 bases sitting between them. The germline V gene has CDR1 SGDLS and CDR2 YYNGEE. The CDR3 DNA is TGTGCCAGCACTCATAGCGCCGGTCTCCCAGATACGCAGTATTTT. Protein: CASTHSAGLPDTQYF.

This rearrangement joins TRBV5-1 to TRBJ2-5, with no clear D. The CDR3 is 13 residues long. V was trimmed by 2 bases and J by 0 bases, leaving 5 bases between them. Germline V gene sequence: CDR1 SGHRS, CDR2 YFSETQ. This CDR3 reads CASSFQDQETQYF. CDR3 DNA: TGCGCCAGCAGCTTCCAGGACCAAGAGACCCAGTACTTC.

V usage is TRBV5-1 and J usage is TRBJ2-2; 7 bases are shared with TRBD1. Looked up from germline, CDR1 is SGHRS and CDR2 is YFSETQ. The CDR3 covers 16 residues. The trim removed 2 bases at V and 0 bases at J, leaving 4 bases unmatched. The CDR3 DNA sequence: TGCGCCAGCAGCTTTCGGACAGGTGCGAACACCGGGGAGCTGTTTTTT. Encoded protein: CASSFRTGANTGELFF.

The chain joins TRBV7-3 to TRBJ2-1; the match to TRBD1 covers 7 bases. This CDR3 is 16 amino acids long. CDR1 SGHTA and CDR2 FQGTGA come from the germline V gene. V dropped 1 base and J dropped 2; count of bases not matched to a gene: 5. CDR3 DNA sequence: TGTGCCAGCAGCTTAATAGGGCAGGGGGCCTACAATGAGCAGTTCTTC. The encoded protein is CASSLIGQGAYNEQFF.

This chain links TRBV3-1 (or the pseudogene TRBV3-2) with TRBJ2-7, with D hard to call. Trimming left V 4 bases short and J 3 bases short, with 10 bases between. The CDR3 loop spans 13 amino acids. CDR1 LGHDT and CDR2 YNNKEL come from the germline V gene (reference sequence). In DNA form, the CDR3 reads TGTGCCAGCAGCCGCCTCACGATCTACGAGCAGTACTTC. It is translated as CASSRLTIYEQYF.

This clone was recorded once. The chain couples TRBV2 to TRBJ1-1; no firm D call. The V end lost 4 bases, the J end lost 4 bases, and 13 bases lay between the germline ends. The germline V gene encodes CDR1 SNHLY and CDR2 FYNNEI. The CDR3 is made up of 14 amino acids. For the CDR3, the DNA is TGTGCCAGCAGTGGCCAACGAACCAGCACTGAAGCTTTCTTT. Amino acids: CASSGQRTSTEAFF.

The J gene is TRBJ1-1, the V gene TRBV19; no firm D call. Germline lookup yields CDR1 LNHDA and CDR2 SQIVND (reference sequence). The CDR3 is made up of 12 amino acids. Between the trimmed V and J ends, which lost 10 bases and 5 bases, there was a span of 14 bases. CDR3 region: CATPGVGTEAFF. CDR3 in DNA: TGTGCCACCCCTGGGGTAGGAACTGAAGCTTTCTTT.